This record covers a single T cell receptor beta chain. Its cognate antigen is unknown. This sample is drawn from a study of shared clonotypes between healthy human individuals. About the research overall: Each donor had three CD4 naive, three CD4 memory, two CD8 naive and one CD8 memory plate. Whole-study findings and limits: Estimated richness was generally greater in naive than memory subsets. Generation probabilities were higher for clonotypes shared across all four sorted-subset donors than for unshared ones.

Each of the donors was a healthy adult who was HIV-negative and had not had a recent acute infection or vaccination. The CDR3 totals 17 residues. V was pared by 2 bases and J by 4 bases, with 18 bases between. Per germline, CDR1 ENHRY and CDR2 SYGVKD. Profiling relied on immunoSEQ multiplex PCR, and the TCRdb table lists in-frame clones only, not all of them. Of roughly 500,000 clones listed, approximately 95% are singletons. The TCR sequence derives from a woman aged 25 to 45 in good health. The V gene is TRBV10-3, the J gene TRBJ2-4, with D uncertain. Specimen: naive CD4+ T cells sorted from blood. Regarding subset: CD45RA+ positively selected. The CDR3 is CAISEAWLEARKNIQYF. The CDR3 DNA reads TGTGCCATCAGTGAGGCCTGGCTTGAAGCGAGGAAAAACATTCAGTACTTC.